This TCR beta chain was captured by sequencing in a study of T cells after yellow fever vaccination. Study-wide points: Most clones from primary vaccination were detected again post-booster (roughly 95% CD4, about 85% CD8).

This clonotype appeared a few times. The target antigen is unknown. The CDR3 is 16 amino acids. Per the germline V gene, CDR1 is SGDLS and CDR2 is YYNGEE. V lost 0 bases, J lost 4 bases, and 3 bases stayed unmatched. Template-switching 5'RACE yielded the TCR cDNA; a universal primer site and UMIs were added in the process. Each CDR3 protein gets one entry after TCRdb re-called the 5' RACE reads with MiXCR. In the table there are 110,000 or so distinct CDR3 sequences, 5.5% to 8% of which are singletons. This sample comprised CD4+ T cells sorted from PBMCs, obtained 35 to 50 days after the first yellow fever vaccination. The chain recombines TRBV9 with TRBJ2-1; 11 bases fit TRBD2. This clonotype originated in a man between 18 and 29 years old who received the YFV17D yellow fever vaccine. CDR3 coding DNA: TGTGCCAGCAGCGTAGTAGCGGGGGGGCTGTACAATGAGCAGTTCTTC. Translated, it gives CASSVVAGGLYNEQFF.